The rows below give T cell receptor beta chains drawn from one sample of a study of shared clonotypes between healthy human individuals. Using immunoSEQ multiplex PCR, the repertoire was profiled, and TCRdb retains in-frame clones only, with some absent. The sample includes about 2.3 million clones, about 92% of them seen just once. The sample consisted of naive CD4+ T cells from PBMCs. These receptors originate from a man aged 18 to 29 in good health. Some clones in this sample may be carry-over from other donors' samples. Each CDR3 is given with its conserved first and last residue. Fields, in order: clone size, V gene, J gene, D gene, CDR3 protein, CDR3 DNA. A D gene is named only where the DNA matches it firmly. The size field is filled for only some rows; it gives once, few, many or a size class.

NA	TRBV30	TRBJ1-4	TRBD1	CASRQGNEKLFF	TGTGCCTCCCGACAGGGGAATGAAAAACTGTTTTTT
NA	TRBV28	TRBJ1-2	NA	CASSSTRLGEGWGYGYTF	TGTGCCAGCAGTTCCACCCGCCTTGGAGAGGGGTGGGGCTATGGCTACACCTTC
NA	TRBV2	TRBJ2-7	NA	CASSGQAAYEQYF	TGTGCCAGCAGTGGGCAAGCGGCCTACGAGCAGTACTTC
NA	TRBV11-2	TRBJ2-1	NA	CASSWSYNEQFF	TGTGCCAGCAGTTGGAGTTACAATGAGCAGTTCTTC
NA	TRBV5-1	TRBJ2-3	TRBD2	CASSTSGDTDTQYF	TGCGCCAGCAGTACTAGCGGGGACACAGATACGCAGTATTTT
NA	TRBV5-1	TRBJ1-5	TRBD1	CASSLTGFDNQPQHF	TGCGCCAGCAGTCTGACAGGGTTCGACAATCAGCCCCAGCATTTT
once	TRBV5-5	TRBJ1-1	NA	CASSSALPSTEAFF	TGTGCCAGCAGCTCGGCCCTACCTAGCACTGAAGCTTTCTTT
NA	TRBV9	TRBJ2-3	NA	CASSLGFGSASTDTQYF	TGTGCCAGCAGCTTGGGTTTCGGGAGCGCTAGCACAGATACGCAGTATTTT
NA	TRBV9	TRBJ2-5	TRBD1	CASSVEPTGGGETQYF	TGTGCCAGCAGCGTAGAGCCTACAGGGGGCGGGGAGACCCAGTACTTC
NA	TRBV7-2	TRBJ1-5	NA	CASSPTLGWQPQHF	TGTGCCAGCAGCCCTACCTTAGGTTGGCAGCCCCAGCATTTT
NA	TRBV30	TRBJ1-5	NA	CAWSQRPGLGNQPQHF	TGTGCCTGGAGCCAAAGGCCGGGACTTGGCAATCAGCCCCAGCATTTT
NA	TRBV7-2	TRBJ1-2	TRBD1	CASSLRDREGYTF	TGTGCCAGCAGCTTAAGGGACAGGGAGGGCTACACCTTC
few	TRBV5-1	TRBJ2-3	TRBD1	CASSLFPGQHTDTQYF	TGCGCCAGCAGCTTGTTCCCGGGACAGCACACAGATACGCAGTATTTT
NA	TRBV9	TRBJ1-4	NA	CASSAYQGPTTNEKLFF	TGTGCCAGCAGCGCCTACCAGGGCCCTACAACTAATGAAAAACTGTTTTTT
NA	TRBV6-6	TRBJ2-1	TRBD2	CASSYPRSGSNEQFF	TGTGCCAGCAGTTACCCCCGTAGCGGGAGCAATGAGCAGTTCTTC